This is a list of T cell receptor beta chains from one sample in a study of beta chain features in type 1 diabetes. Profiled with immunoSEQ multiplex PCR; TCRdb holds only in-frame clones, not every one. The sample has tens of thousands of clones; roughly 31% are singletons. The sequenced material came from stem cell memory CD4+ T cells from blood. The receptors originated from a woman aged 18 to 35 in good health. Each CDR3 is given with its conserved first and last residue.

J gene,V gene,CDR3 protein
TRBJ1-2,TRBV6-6,CASSSTGEYGYTF
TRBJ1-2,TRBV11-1,CASSLDGHYGYTF
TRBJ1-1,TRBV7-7,CASSLRQTSLPSNTEAFF
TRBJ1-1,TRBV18,CASSPSGTASTEAFF
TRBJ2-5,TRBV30,CARTSGNQETQYF
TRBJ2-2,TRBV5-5,CASSFSTGAGELFF
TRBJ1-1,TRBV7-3,CASSSRGLREAFF
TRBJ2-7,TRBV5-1,CASTLRGAVAGYYEQYF
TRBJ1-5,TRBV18,CASSPDRNQPQHF
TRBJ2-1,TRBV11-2,CASSFNGYNEQFF
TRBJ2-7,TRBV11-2,CASSFREWRGEQYF
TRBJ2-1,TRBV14,CASSREGRDPSYNEQFF
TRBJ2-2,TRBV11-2,CASSLSGPGELFF
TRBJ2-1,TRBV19,CASRGVAGLAEYNEQFF
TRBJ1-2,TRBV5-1,CASSLDGTGGRGYTF
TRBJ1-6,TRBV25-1,CASSRADYSPLHF
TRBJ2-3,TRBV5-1,CASSLRSATDTQYF
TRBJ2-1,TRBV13,CASSLTSGYNEQFF
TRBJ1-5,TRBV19,CASSSIPGQGARSNQPQHF
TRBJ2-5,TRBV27,CASSLSSGSGETQYF
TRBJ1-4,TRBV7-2,CASSGTSGWDEKLFF
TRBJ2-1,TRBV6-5,CASSYGLAVQPQFF
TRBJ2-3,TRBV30,CAWSVGWRLAGPTTDTQYF
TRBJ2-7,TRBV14,CASSQADRGSEEQYF
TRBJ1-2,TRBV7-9,CASSLIQGDYTF
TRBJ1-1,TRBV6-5,CASRRGTRNTEAFF
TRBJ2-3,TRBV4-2,CASSPSDTDTQYF
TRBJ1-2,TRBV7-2,CASSSRSGGADGYTF
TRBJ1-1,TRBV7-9,CASSPDRRNEAFF
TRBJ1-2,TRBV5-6,CASSPLRGDNYGYTF
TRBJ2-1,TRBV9,CASSLRLAGGQSNEQFF
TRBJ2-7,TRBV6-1,CASSEGHTEQYF